The T cell receptor (beta chain) described here comes from a study of cytomegalovirus exposure and HLA in healthy donors. Study outcomes and limitations: Most TCR beta V segments were productive about 90% or about 30% of the time in an earlier analysis. In a later analysis, parvovirus B19, influenza, CMV and Epstein-Barr virus appeared linked to several top co-occurrence clusters. The presence/absence work took it that sequencing depth was about the same across donors.

PCR involved 60 Vbeta and 13 Jbeta primers. Clones were sequenced by immunoSEQ multiplex PCR, and TCRdb holds only the in-frame ones, with some missing. The data show about 140,000 clones, 70% to 80% seen once. The germline V and J ends were trimmed by 1 base and 0 bases, with 5 bases remaining between them. The CDR3 has 13 amino acids. Germline CDR1 is SGHRS and CDR2 is YFSETQ. This clone was seen only a few times. Its antigen is not known. Other nucleotide sequences from this sample produce the same CDR3. This TCR came from a man aged 25 to 40 in good health and CMV-seronegative. The rearrangement links TRBV5-1 to TRBJ2-7; D gene ambiguous. The sequenced sample consisted of PBMCs. The CDR3 DNA is TGCGCCAGCAGCTTGACTGGCTCCTACGAGCAGTACTTC. Translated: CASSLTGSYEQYF.